This T cell receptor beta chain was recorded in a study of cytomegalovirus exposure and HLA in healthy donors. General study results and limits: Previous analysis showed most TCR beta V segments were productive about 90% or about 30% of the time. A later analysis showed HLA-associated TCR beta chains outstripping equally common others in clonal expansion. With high specificity and sensitivity, the classifier reportedly diagnosed cytomegalovirus status.

The study ran its PCR with 60 Vbeta and 13 Jbeta primers. Assay: immunoSEQ multiplex PCR; the TCRdb copy retains only in-frame clones and omits some. Altogether more than 50,000 clones are present, 75% being singletons, with the ten largest covering 20% to 25%. Points on this clone: Antigen: not known.

Sequencing was performed on PBMCs. This clonotype was sampled from a middle-aged woman in good health and CMV-seropositive.

CDR3 sequence: CASSPEAGVRAFF. In DNA form, the CDR3 reads TGTGCCAGCAGCCCAGAGGCAGGGGTAAGAGCTTTCTTT. The chain links TRBV7-2 to TRBJ1-1; weak D call: TRBD1 (6 bases). Germline lookup yields CDR1 SGHTA and CDR2 FQGNSA. The CDR3 length is 13 residues. Trimming stripped 5 bases from V and 10 bases from J, with 17 bases between.